These 20 T cell receptor beta chains were all obtained from the same sample, sequenced in a study of beta chain features in type 1 diabetes. Study results and caveats: TCRB CDR3 length was moderately but significantly reduced in all four CD4+ subsets of Type 1 diabetes patients.

Sequenced material consisted of expressed TCRB transcripts (all of the isolated RNA was reverse transcribed). The method was immunoSEQ multiplex PCR; TCRdb's version includes in-frame clones alone and lacks a portion of them. Of about 660,000 clones in the sample, over 13% are singletons; the top ten hold 0.035% to 0.045%. No antigen is known for these receptors. The sample comprised naive CD4+ T cells from blood. These TCRs come from a man younger than 35 with type 1 diabetes.

The V gene is TRBV14, the J gene TRBJ2-7; D is ambiguous. Germline CDR1 SGHDN, CDR2 FVKESK. V gave up 1 base and J gave up 2 bases, with 9 bases separating them. The CDR3 totals 14 residues. CDR3 sequence: CASSQGVAPYEQYF. Here the CDR3 DNA reads TGTGCCAGCAGCCAAGGTGTAGCCCCCTACGAGCAGTACTTC.

The chain is built from TRBV5-1 and TRBJ1-4; unclear D gene. This CDR3 region has 14 residues. Trimming shortened V by 0 bases and J by 8 bases, and 11 bases separated the two germline ends. Germline V gene sequence: CDR1 SGHRS, CDR2 YFSETQ. The CDR3 protein is CASSLDSQGEKLFF. DNA of the CDR3: TGCGCCAGCAGCTTGGACAGTCAAGGGGAAAAACTGTTTTTT. The full variable domain, its missing parts supplied by reference TRBV5-1 and TRBJ1-4, is KAGVTQTPRYLIKTRGQQVTLSCSPISGHRSVSWYQQTPGQGLQFLFEYFSETQRNKGNFPGRFSGRQFSNSRSEMNVSTLELGDSALYLCASSLDSQGEKLFFGSGTQLSVL.

A word on this clone: Other DNA sequences in the sample encode the same CDR3. The chain uses TRBV29-1 and TRBJ2-3, with a tentative D call TRBD1 (6 bases). Trimming took 4 bases from V and 1 from J, leaving 9 bases between them. This CDR3 contains 13 residues. The V gene's germline CDR1 is SQVTM and CDR2 ANQGSEA. Here the CDR3 reads CSVGAGGTDTQYF. The CDR3, as DNA: TGCAGCGTTGGGGCAGGGGGCACAGATACGCAGTATTTT.

V usage is TRBV29-1 and J usage is TRBJ1-1; D is undetermined. This CDR3 has 13 amino acids. Germline CDR1 reads SQVTM; CDR2 reads ANQGSEA. Trimming removed 7 bases at V and 2 bases at J, with 14 bases between. CDR3 residues: CSARTDDNTEAFF. The CDR3, as DNA: TGCAGCGCCCGGACCGACGACAACACTGAAGCTTTCTTT. Together with reference TRBV29-1 and TRBJ1-1, the CDR3 gives the full variable domain: SAVISQKPSRDICQRGTSLTIQCQVDSQVTMMFWYRQQPGQSLTLIATANQGSEATYESGFVIDKFPISRPNLTFSTLTVSNMSPEDSSIYLCSARTDDNTEAFFGQGTRLTVV.

This clone was observed a handful of times. The sample has other DNA sequences that encode this CDR3 too. The J gene is TRBJ1-2, the V gene TRBV28; D is ambiguous. V dropped 6 bases and J dropped 5 bases, with 7 bases sitting between them. CDR3 size: 11 residues. Germline V CDR1 and CDR2: MDHEN, SYDVKM. In DNA, the CDR3 is TGTGCCAGCAGCCCCTCGTATGGCTACACCTTC. Protein product: CASSPSYGYTF.

The V call is TRBV5-4, the J call TRBJ2-5, with TRBD2 matching over 11 bases. CDR3 length equals 17 residues. Germline-derived CDR1 and CDR2 are SGHNT and YYREEE (reference sequence). Germline trimming cut 4 bases from V and 1 base from J; bases unmatched to any gene: 9. Here the CDR3 DNA reads TGTGCCAGCAGCCTTGGTGGGACTAGCGGAGGCCAAGAGACCCAGTACTTC. It is translated as CASSLGGTSGGQETQYF.

This clone was picked up a small number of times. The rearrangement links TRBV7-2 to TRBJ1-2; D possibly corresponds to TRBD1 (5 bases). V was clipped by 1 base and J by 1 base, with 7 bases between them. Germline-derived CDR1 and CDR2 are SGHTA and FQGNSA. The CDR3 is made up of 14 amino acids. CDR3 sequence reads: CASSLGTLNYGYTF. DNA of the CDR3: TGTGCCAGCAGCTTAGGGACACTTAACTATGGCTACACCTTC.

This clone was counted a few times. J is TRBJ1-1 and V is TRBV30; no clear D. CDR1 and CDR2 from the germline V gene are GTSNPN and SVGIG (reference sequence). The CDR3 runs 13 residues. The V end lost 1 base, the J end lost 1 base, and 7 bases lay between the germline ends. The CDR3 here is CAWSDQTNTEAFF. CDR3 nucleotide sequence: TGTGCCTGGAGTGATCAGACGAACACTGAAGCTTTCTTT.

Only a few counts were recorded for this clone. V and J are TRBV6-5 and TRBJ2-7; 7 nucleotides align to TRBD2. This CDR3 is 15 amino acids long. J gave up 4 bases and V 0 bases, and 6 bases lay outside the gene matches. CDR1 and CDR2 (germline): MNHEY, SVGAGI. The DNA of the CDR3 is TGTGCCAGCAGTTACTCTCAATTGGGAGGGTACGAGCAGTACTTC. Encoded protein: CASSYSQLGGYEQYF.

This clone showed up just a few times. V and J are TRBV30 and TRBJ1-1; TRBD1 might be the D (6 bases). V was cut by 0 bases and J by 0 bases, with 11 bases left in between. Germline V gene lookup returns CDR1 GTSNPN and CDR2 SVGIG (reference sequence). This CDR3 is built from 15 residues. CDR3 nucleotides: TGTGCCTGGAGTGTAGTGGCAGGGGTGAACACTGAAGCTTTCTTT. As protein: CAWSVVAGVNTEAFF.

This chain connects TRBV5-4 to TRBJ1-1, with 8 bases matching TRBD1. V shed 3 bases and J 3 bases; nucleotides not matched to a gene: 7. The germline gives CDR1 SGHNT, CDR2 YYREEE (reference sequence). This CDR3 is 15 amino acids long. The CDR3: CASSYSLTGDTEAFF. CDR3 bases: TGTGCCAGCAGCTACAGCTTGACAGGGGACACTGAAGCTTTCTTT.

The J gene is TRBJ2-4, the V gene TRBV18; D is undetermined. The V gene's germline CDR1 is KGHSH and CDR2 LQKENI. The germline V and J ends were trimmed by 3 bases and 0 bases, with 6 bases remaining between them. The CDR3 spans 14 residues. The CDR3 reads CASSPAIAKNIQYF. The DNA for the CDR3 is TGTGCCAGCTCACCTGCAATAGCCAAAAACATTCAGTACTTC.

The chain links TRBV4-2 to TRBJ1-4, with 11 bases fitting TRBD1. V dropped 1 base and J dropped 6; count of bases not matched to a gene: 16. CDR1 is LGHNA and CDR2 is YNFKEQ in the germline V gene. CDR3 length equals 20 residues. The DNA for the CDR3 is TGTGCCAGCAGCCAAGTCAAAAGGACAGGGGGCATCGGAGAAGATGAAAAACTGTTTTTT. It codes for CASSQVKRTGGIGEDEKLFF.

The chain uses TRBV25-1 and TRBJ1-4, with D tentatively TRBD1 (5 bases). The CDR3 has 14 residues. Trimming cost V 6 bases and J 3 bases, with 11 bases left between them. Looked up from germline, CDR1 is MGHDK and CDR2 is SYGVNS. The CDR3 protein is CASRRGVANEKLFF. For the CDR3, the DNA is TGTGCCAGCAGGAGGGGAGTGGCTAATGAAAAACTGTTTTTT.

This clone was observed a handful of times. Additional DNA sequences in this sample encode the identical CDR3. The CDR3 DNA sequence: TGTGCCAGCAGCGTACAGGGGAACTATGGCTACACCTTC. Its protein product is CASSVQGNYGYTF. The gene calls are TRBV9 and TRBJ1-2; D may be TRBD1 (6 bases). This CDR3 is 13 amino acids long. The germline CDR1 and CDR2 sequences are SGDLS and YYNGEE. V lost 1 base and J 2 bases, leaving 6 bases between the germline ends.

This clone was seen a handful of times. The J gene is TRBJ2-4, the V gene TRBV2, with 11 bases matching TRBD1. CDR3 length equals 18 residues. With V trimmed by 5 bases and J by 6 bases, 15 bases remained unmatched. Germline lookup yields CDR1 SNHLY and CDR2 FYNNEI. As DNA, the CDR3 is TGTGCCAGCAGTCCGGGGACAGGGGGATATTCCAGCCGAAACATTCAGTACTTC. Translating it yields CASSPGTGGYSSRNIQYF.

The J gene is TRBJ1-2, the V gene TRBV7-9; D possibly corresponds to TRBD1 (5 bases). V was shortened by 6 bases and J by 2 bases, with 10 bases between the two germline ends. Germline CDR1 SEHNR, CDR2 FQNEAQ (reference sequence). CDR3 length: 13 residues. Written as DNA, the CDR3 is TGTGCCAGCAGTCACGACAGAAACTATGGCTACACCTTC. Translating it yields CASSHDRNYGYTF.

The V gene is TRBV5-1, the J gene TRBJ1-1; D remains ambiguous. The V gene lost 3 bases and the J gene lost 3 bases, with 9 bases spanning the gap. The CDR3 is made up of 13 amino acids. Germline values: CDR1 SGHRS, CDR2 YFSETQ. Written as DNA, the CDR3 is TGCGCCAGCAGCTGGGGTTGGGACACTGAAGCTTTCTTT. Amino acid sequence: CASSWGWDTEAFF. The full variable domain, in which reference TRBV5-1 and TRBJ1-1 provide the parts outside the CDR3, is KAGVTQTPRYLIKTRGQQVTLSCSPISGHRSVSWYQQTPGQGLQFLFEYFSETQRNKGNFPGRFSGRQFSNSRSEMNVSTLELGDSALYLCASSWGWDTEAFFGQGTRLTVV.

The chain uses TRBV7-2 and TRBJ2-3, with a tentative D call TRBD1 (6 bases). Trimming cost V 5 bases and J 4 bases, with 16 bases left between them. Looked up from germline, CDR1 is SGHTA and CDR2 is FQGNSA. The CDR3 has 15 residues. CDR3 in DNA: TGTGCCAGCAGCGCGCCGATACAGGGATCAGATACGCAGTATTTT. Encoded protein: CASSAPIQGSDTQYF.

CDR3 region: CASSLELAGSDTQYF. CDR3 sequence (DNA): TGCGCCAGCAGCTTGGAACTAGCGGGGTCAGATACGCAGTATTTT. The rearrangement links TRBV5-1 to TRBJ2-3, with TRBD2 identical over 10 bases. CDR3 size: 15 residues. The V segment lost 0 bases and the J segment 4 bases; nucleotides outside the gene matches: 2. Germline V CDR1 and CDR2: SGHRS, YFSETQ. Based on the CDR3 plus reference TRBV5-1 and TRBJ2-3, the full variable domain is KAGVTQTPRYLIKTRGQQVTLSCSPISGHRSVSWYQQTPGQGLQFLFEYFSETQRNKGNFPGRFSGRQFSNSRSEMNVSTLELGDSALYLCASSLELAGSDTQYFGPGTRLTVL.